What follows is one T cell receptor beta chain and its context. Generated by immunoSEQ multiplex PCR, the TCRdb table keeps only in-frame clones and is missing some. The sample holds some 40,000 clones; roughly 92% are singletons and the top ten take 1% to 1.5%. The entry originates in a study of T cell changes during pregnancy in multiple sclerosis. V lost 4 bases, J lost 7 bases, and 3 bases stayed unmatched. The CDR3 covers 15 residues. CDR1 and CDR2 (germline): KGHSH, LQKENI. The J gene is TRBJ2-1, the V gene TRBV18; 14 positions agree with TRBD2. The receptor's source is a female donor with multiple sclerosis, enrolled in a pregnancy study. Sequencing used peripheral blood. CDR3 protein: CASSLGLAGVNEQFF. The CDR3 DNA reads TGTGCCAGCTCACTGGGACTAGCGGGAGTTAATGAGCAGTTCTTC.